These 6 T cell receptor beta chains share one sample of origin, sequenced in a study of early stage breast cancer tumors. Produced via immunoSEQ multiplex PCR; TCRdb's table is partial and in-frame only. The sample lists over 40,000 clones; around 80% were seen once. Sequencing was carried out using blood. These receptors originate from a person aged 40-50 years with breast cancer.

The rearrangement links TRBV6-1 to TRBJ2-7; D is tentatively TRBD1 or TRBD2 (5 bases each). CDR3 length: 16 residues. Trimming cost V 3 bases and J 2 bases, with 17 bases left between them. Germline assignment: CDR1 MNHNS and CDR2 SASEGT. CDR3 loop: CASSDLGRQRPYEQYF. Written as DNA, the CDR3 is TGTGCCAGCAGTGATTTGGGACGACAACGGCCCTACGAGCAGTACTTC.

This clone appeared a few times. The V call is TRBV5-6, the J call TRBJ2-2; D remains ambiguous. This CDR3 is 12 amino acids long. Germline assignment: CDR1 SGHDT and CDR2 YYEEEE. With 0 bases removed from V and 10 bases from J, the gap between germline ends came to 7 bases. CDR3 sequence reads: CASSLVNVELFF. DNA for the CDR3: TGTGCCAGCAGCTTGGTTAATGTGGAGCTGTTTTTT.

In the case of this clone: Germline is not matched at one junction end, which may reflect a read error. The CDR3 coding sequence is TGTGCCAGCAGCTTAGGAATGGGACCCACAGATACGCAGTATTTT. Protein product: CASSLGMGPTDTQYF. The V and J genes are TRBV5-3 and TRBJ2-3, with D perhaps given as TRBD1 or TRBD2 (5 bases each). TRBV5-3 belongs to the ORF category, with a function that is uncertain. This CDR3 region has 15 residues.

For the CDR3, the DNA is TGTGCCAGCAGCGTTGGGCTTCGCACAGATACGCAGTATTTT. Translated, it gives CASSVGLRTDTQYF. This sequence joins TRBV9 and TRBJ2-3; D remains ambiguous. The germline CDR1 and CDR2 sequences are SGDLS and YYNGEE. This CDR3 region has 14 residues. V lost 2 bases and J lost 1, with 8 bases in between.

The CDR3 here is CASSVGEHADTQYF. The CDR3, as DNA: TGTGCCAGCAGCGTAGGGGAGCACGCAGATACGCAGTATTTT. The chain employs TRBV9 and TRBJ2-3, with D tentatively TRBD2 (5 bases). Trimming pared 0 bases from V and 4 bases from J, leaving 9 bases between. Germline CDR1 SGDLS, CDR2 YYNGEE. CDR3 length: 14 residues.

This chain links TRBV5-1 with TRBJ2-5, with D hard to call. V was clipped by 4 bases and J by 2 bases, with 12 bases between them. Germline assignment: CDR1 SGHRS and CDR2 YFSETQ. There are 14 residues in the CDR3. In DNA form, the CDR3 reads TGCGCCAGCAGCGGCGGTGATAGACAAGAGACCCAGTACTTC. Its translation is CASSGGDRQETQYF. Variable domain in full (rest from reference TRBV5-1 and TRBJ2-5): KAGVTQTPRYLIKTRGQQVTLSCSPISGHRSVSWYQQTPGQGLQFLFEYFSETQRNKGNFPGRFSGRQFSNSRSEMNVSTLELGDSALYLCASSGGDRQETQYFGPGTRLLVL.